This T cell receptor (beta chain) was recovered during a study of blood T cells in healthy people across ages. Findings and limits, study-wide: Unsorted PBMC material precluded a definitive naive versus antigen-experienced comparison. The study found TCR beta diversity correlated strongly with naive T cell percentage.

In its sample, this clonotype was seen a few times. Its cognate antigen is unknown. CDR3 length equals 13 residues. J lost 1 base, V lost 6 bases, and 3 bases had no gene match. CDR1 is DFQATT, CDR2 SNEGSKA, per germline (reference sequence). Then a second PCR, running about 6 to 12 cycles, was carried out with a sample-barcoded 5' primer and a J-beta primer mix. A 12-random-nucleotide template-switch adaptor tagged each cDNA molecule. TCRdb itself ran the 5' RACE reads through MiXCR, one entry per CDR3 protein. The sample lists roughly 900,000 distinct CDR3 sequences; roughly 52% were seen once. The chain has TRBV20-1 and TRBJ2-5, with 9 bases that match TRBD2. Material for sequencing was blood. This receptor was identified in a man aged 25 to 45 in good health. The CDR3 here is CSAHSGGQETQYF. CDR3 nucleotides: TGCAGTGCACATAGCGGGGGCCAAGAGACCCAGTACTTC.